The 8 T cell receptor beta chains below come from one sample, sequenced in a study of blood T cell repertoires in COVID-19. Sequencing was performed with immunoSEQ multiplex PCR; in TCRdb, only in-frame clones are kept and a portion is missing. Of 140,000 to 150,000 clones listed, 75% to 85% were seen once; the top ten hold approximately 3.6%. The material sequenced was peripheral blood. Receptor source: a man between 70 and 80 years old who had recovered from COVID-19.

The CDR3 protein is CAWSVPASANYEQYF. CDR3 DNA: TGTGCCTGGAGTGTACCAGCTAGCGCCAACTACGAGCAGTACTTC. The chain couples TRBV30 to TRBJ2-7; TRBD2 might be the D (6 bases). This CDR3 has 15 amino acids. The germline CDR1 and CDR2 sequences are GTSNPN and SVGIG (reference sequence). The ends were cut back, 0 bases at V and 3 bases at J, with 15 bases in the middle.

The J gene is TRBJ2-6, the V gene TRBV6-6; weak D call: TRBD2 (6 bases). There are 18 residues in the CDR3. The germline V gene encodes CDR1 MNHNY and CDR2 SVGAGI (reference sequence). V shed 5 bases and J shed 0 bases, with 17 bases lying between them. In nucleotides, the CDR3 is TGTGCCAGCAGTCGCCCCGGGACGGGAGTCTCTGGGGCCAACGTCCTGACTTTC. Residues: CASSRPGTGVSGANVLTF.

The chain joins TRBV9 to TRBJ2-3; D is unclear. Trimming cost V 4 bases and J 3 bases, with 6 bases left between them. In germline, CDR1 is SGDLS, CDR2 YYNGEE. CDR3 length: 12 amino acids. The CDR3 region has the DNA TGTGCCAGCAGCTCCGTAACAGATACGCAGTATTTT. Translating gives CASSSVTDTQYF.

The J gene is TRBJ1-4, the V gene TRBV3-1 (or the pseudogene TRBV3-2); no clear D. The V gene lost 2 bases and the J gene lost 7 bases, with 5 bases spanning the gap. CDR3 length: 12 amino acids. From germline, CDR1 is LGHDT and CDR2 YNNKEL (reference sequence). The CDR3 DNA follows: TGTGCCAGCAGCCAATCCCTTGAAAAACTGTTTTTT. This translates into CASSQSLEKLFF.

V usage is TRBV11-2 and J usage is TRBJ2-3, with D maybe TRBD2 (5 bases). Trimming stripped 6 bases from V and 0 bases from J, with 13 bases between. Germline V CDR1 and CDR2: SGHAT, FQNNGV. CDR3 length equals 15 residues. CDR3 loop: CASREVVGSTDTQYF. DNA of the CDR3: TGTGCCAGCAGGGAGGTTGTGGGGAGCACAGATACGCAGTATTTT.

The V call is TRBV19, the J call TRBJ2-7, with 11 bases matching TRBD1. The CDR3 runs to 14 residues. After removal of 5 bases from V and 4 bases from J, the junction contained 4 bases not matched to a gene. CDR1 LNHDA and CDR2 SQIVND come from the germline V gene (reference sequence). The CDR3 bases are TGTGCCAGTAGTCCAGGGACAGGGGGTTACGAGCAGTACTTC. This translates into CASSPGTGGYEQYF.

This CDR3 reads CASSLGLGRGNTIYF. Written as DNA, the CDR3 is TGTGCCAGCAGCTTGGGACTAGGTCGCGGAAACACCATATATTTT. The chain joins TRBV5-5 to TRBJ1-3; D gene ambiguous. The ends were cut back, 0 bases at V and 4 bases at J, with 11 bases in the middle. This CDR3 is 15 amino acids long. Germline V gene sequence: CDR1 SGHKS, CDR2 YYEKEE (reference sequence). Based on the CDR3 plus reference TRBV5-5 and TRBJ1-3, the full variable domain is DAGVTQSPTHLIKTRGQQVTLRCSPISGHKSVSWYQQVLGQGPQFIFQYYEKEERGRGNFPDRFSARQFPNYSSELNVNALLLGDSALYLCASSLGLGRGNTIYFGEGSWLTVV.

The CDR3 region has the DNA TGTGCCAGCAGCACCGGGGAGGGACAATACAATGAGCAGTTCTTC. Its translation is CASSTGEGQYNEQFF. This rearrangement joins TRBV11-1 to TRBJ2-1; TRBD2 is a possible D gene (7 bases). This CDR3 comprises 15 residues. The germline V gene encodes CDR1 SGHAT and CDR2 FQDESV (reference sequence). V was shortened by 5 bases and J by 4 bases, with 15 bases between the two germline ends. The whole variable domain, filled in from reference TRBV11-1 and TRBJ2-1, reads EAEVAQSPRYKITEKSQAVAFWCDPISGHATLYWYRQILGQGPELLVQFQDESVVDDSQLPKDRFSAERLKGVDSTLKIQPAELGDSAMYLCASSTGEGQYNEQFFGPGTRLTVL.